This TCR beta chain emerged from a study of blood T cell repertoires in COVID-19. Study-level information: The study drew acute and convalescent COVID-19 samples from the United States, Italy and Spain.

Produced via immunoSEQ multiplex PCR; TCRdb's table is partial and in-frame only. The data show under 300,000 clones, 84% seen once. The germline V gene has CDR1 LNHNV and CDR2 YYDKDF (reference sequence). J gave up 8 bases and V 1 base, and 14 bases lay outside the gene matches. The CDR3 is 17 amino acids. The sample comprised peripheral blood. The source is a woman aged 40 to 50 who had recovered from COVID-19. J is TRBJ2-1 and V is TRBV15, with 7 bases aligning to TRBD2. CDR3 in amino acids: CATSRGGRSGATDEQFF. Written as DNA, the CDR3 is TGTGCCACCAGCAGAGGTGGGCGGAGCGGGGCTACGGATGAGCAGTTCTTC.